These 26 T cell receptor beta chains share one sample of origin, sequenced in a study of OX40 agonist ivuxolimab in advanced cancers. Library prep was done by the immunoSEQ multiplex PCR assay. TCRdb's version of the immuneACCESS table is confined to in-frame rearrangements and falls short of the full clone set. An unresolved V gene accounts for under half of the shortfall where checked; the remainder is of unknown origin. Counted in this sample were roughly 41,000 clones; approximately 90% of them appeared once. 2.4% of the sample lies in the top ten. The specimen comprised CD4+ or CD8+ T cells sorted from blood, sampled in a trial of the OX40 agonist ivuxolimab. These receptor sequences come from an adult with an advanced solid tumor such as melanoma, head and neck, liver or kidney cancer.

V usage is TRBV5-6 and J usage is TRBJ2-1; weak D call: TRBD1 (7 bases). The CDR3 is made up of 16 amino acids. CDR1 is SGHDT and CDR2 is YYEEEE in the germline V gene. V lost 4 bases, J lost 7 bases, and 21 bases lay in between. The chain's CDR3 is CASSPLDPGGYNEQFF. CDR3 DNA sequence: TGTGCCAGCAGCCCCTTAGACCCAGGGGGGTATAATGAGCAGTTCTTC.

V usage is TRBV11-2 and J usage is TRBJ1-3, with D possibly matching TRBD1 (5 bases). This CDR3 region has 17 residues. V lost 3 bases and J lost 0, with 15 bases in between. The germline V gene encodes CDR1 SGHAT and CDR2 FQNNGV. The CDR3 sequence is CASSLLEGRYSGNTIYF. The DNA of the CDR3 is TGTGCCAGCAGCTTGTTGGAGGGACGATACTCTGGAAACACCATATATTTT. The complete variable domain, with remaining parts taken from reference TRBV11-2 and TRBJ1-3, reads EAGVAQSPRYKIIEKRQSVAFWCNPISGHATLYWYQQILGQGPKLLIQFQNNGVVDDSQLPKDRFSAERLKGVDSTLKIQPAKLEDSAVYLCASSLLEGRYSGNTIYFGEGSWLTVV.

This clone was counted a single time. The rearrangement joins TRBV7-9 to TRBJ2-5; D gene uncertain. The germline V gene has CDR1 SEHNR and CDR2 FQNEAQ (reference sequence). This CDR3 comprises 15 residues. V was pared by 1 base and J by 2 bases, with 11 bases between. DNA of the CDR3: TGTGCCAGCAGCTTAGGCAGCCTACCACAAGAGACCCAGTACTTC. Encoded protein: CASSLGSLPQETQYF.

The chain uses TRBV13 and TRBJ2-5; D not resolved. V shed 1 base and J shed 4 bases, with 16 bases lying between them. The CDR3 is 16 amino acids. Germline V lookup: CDR1 PRHDT, CDR2 FYEKMQ (reference sequence). In DNA, the CDR3 is TGTGCCAGCAGCTTAGATCGCGCCTCCGACCGAGAGACCCAGTACTTC. It specifies CASSLDRASDRETQYF.

CDR3 protein: CASSEPEFYTEAFF. CDR3 DNA sequence: TGCGCCAGCAGTGAGCCGGAGTTTTACACTGAAGCTTTCTTT. V and J are TRBV5-1 and TRBJ1-1; no clear D. Germline CDR1 reads SGHRS; CDR2 reads YFSETQ. V lost 5 bases, J lost 3 bases, and 14 bases lay in between. The CDR3 runs 14 residues.

There are a few counts of this clone. The chain links TRBV11-2 to TRBJ2-3; D not resolved. V was clipped by 4 bases and J by 2 bases, with 7 bases between them. CDR3 length equals 13 residues. Germline CDR1 and CDR2: SGHAT and FQNNGV. The CDR3, as DNA: TGTGCCAGCAGCTCGATATCCACAGATACGCAGTATTTT. Protein product: CASSSISTDTQYF.

The chain uses TRBV7-2 and TRBJ1-1, with unresolved D. Between the trimmed V and J ends, which lost 5 bases and 7 bases, there was a span of 14 bases. The germline CDR1 and CDR2 sequences are SGHTA and FQGNSA. This CDR3 is 13 amino acids long. The CDR3 loop reads CASSPRGKLEAFF. The CDR3 nucleotides are TGTGCCAGCAGCCCCCGTGGGAAACTTGAAGCTTTCTTT.

The CDR3 sequence: CASSLRSGGTAYEQYF. The CDR3 DNA reads as TGTGCCAGCAGTTTACGATCAGGGGGGACGGCCTACGAGCAGTACTTC. The chain couples TRBV27 to TRBJ2-7; D is perhaps TRBD1 (7 bases). The V and J ends lost 2 bases and 2 bases respectively, with 16 bases between them. CDR1 is MNHEY and CDR2 is SMNVEV in the germline V gene (reference sequence). This CDR3 comprises 16 residues.

The V call is TRBV18, the J call TRBJ2-5, with D possibly matching TRBD1 (5 bases). The ends were cut back, 6 bases at V and 7 bases at J, with 18 bases in the middle. There are 14 residues in the CDR3. The germline gives CDR1 KGHSH, CDR2 LQKENI. In DNA form, the CDR3 reads TGTGCCAGCTCTTCGACAGAGAAGTTAGGGACCCAGTACTTC. Translated: CASSSTEKLGTQYF.

V usage is TRBV7-9 and J usage is TRBJ1-1; D unclear. The V end was cut by 5 bases, the J end by 8 bases, with 15 bases between. The CDR3 sequence is 13 residues long. Germline values: CDR1 SEHNR, CDR2 FQNEAQ (reference sequence). The CDR3: CASSLLGDGEAFF. Written as DNA, the CDR3 is TGTGCCAGCAGCCTACTCGGGGATGGGGAAGCTTTCTTT.

The rearrangement links TRBV5-8 to TRBJ2-1; tentative D call: TRBD1 (5 bases). Germline V gene sequence: CDR1 SGHTS, CDR2 YDEGEE. The V and J ends lost 3 bases and 14 bases respectively, with 18 bases between them. The CDR3 loop spans 13 amino acids. The CDR3 sequence is CASSYGAVRDEFF. In DNA, the CDR3 is TGTGCCAGCAGCTATGGAGCAGTCAGGGATGAGTTCTTC.

The chain recombines TRBV6-1 with TRBJ2-3; 7 nucleotides agree with TRBD2. The germline V gene has CDR1 MNHNS and CDR2 SASEGT. The CDR3 runs 16 residues. The junction had 7 bases not matched to a gene; V was cut back by 4 bases and J by 0 bases. CDR3 coding DNA: TGTGCCAGCAGTGGTATGCGGGGGAGAAGCACAGATACGCAGTATTTT. It translates to CASSGMRGRSTDTQYF.

CDR3 protein: CASTPPGRLTQYF. DNA of the CDR3: TGTGCCAGCACCCCGCCTGGACGGCTGACGCAGTATTTT. V is TRBV11-2 and J is TRBJ2-3, with D uncertain. Germline lookup yields CDR1 SGHAT and CDR2 FQNNGV. The CDR3 length is 13 residues. The V and J ends lost 7 bases and 9 bases respectively, with 17 bases between them.

This chain uses TRBV5-1 with TRBJ2-2; TRBD1 might be the D (5 bases). Per germline, CDR1 SGHRS and CDR2 YFSETQ. Trimming took off 5 bases at V and 7 bases at J, with 9 bases between the two ends. CDR3 length: 12 residues. The CDR3 DNA sequence: TGCGCCAGCAGTGGGGCGTACGGGGAGCTGTTTTTT. It codes for CASSGAYGELFF. Combining the CDR3 with reference TRBV5-1 and TRBJ2-2 gives the whole variable domain KAGVTQTPRYLIKTRGQQVTLSCSPISGHRSVSWYQQTPGQGLQFLFEYFSETQRNKGNFPGRFSGRQFSNSRSEMNVSTLELGDSALYLCASSGAYGELFFGEGSRLTVL.

The gene calls are TRBV5-1 and TRBJ1-1; TRBD1 might be the D (6 bases). CDR3 length: 14 residues. From germline, CDR1 is SGHRS and CDR2 YFSETQ. The V and J ends lost 4 bases and 1 base respectively, with 11 bases between them. The CDR3 nucleotides are TGCGCCAGCAGCAGCAGGGGTGAGAACACTGAAGCTTTCTTT. It codes for CASSSRGENTEAFF.

CDR3 loop: CASSLSDNQPQHF. The CDR3 coding sequence is TGTGCCAGCAGTTTATCGGATAATCAGCCCCAGCATTTT. The chain links TRBV27 to TRBJ1-5; D ambiguous. The germline V and J ends were trimmed by 0 bases and 4 bases, with 4 bases remaining between them. Germline CDR1 is MNHEY and CDR2 is SMNVEV (reference sequence). CDR3 length equals 13 residues.

V and J are TRBV7-9 and TRBJ1-2, with no clear D. The CDR3 loop spans 12 amino acids. Trimming cost V 3 bases and J 2 bases, with 4 bases left between them. CDR1 and CDR2 from the germline V gene are SEHNR and FQNEAQ (reference sequence). The CDR3 DNA is TGTGCCAGCAGCTTTCCCAACTATGGCTACACCTTC. Translated: CASSFPNYGYTF.

The CDR3 sequence: CASSPKRGQETQYF. The CDR3 bases are TGCGCCAGCAGCCCCAAGCGGGGCCAAGAGACCCAGTACTTC. The chain has TRBV4-3 and TRBJ2-5, with 7 positions matching TRBD2. V lost 4 bases and J lost 1; bases outside the gene matches: 3. Germline CDR1 is LGHNA and CDR2 is YSLEER. The CDR3 runs 14 residues.

This rearrangement joins TRBV7-2 to TRBJ1-5, with D maybe TRBD1 (6 bases). The V gene's germline CDR1 is SGHTA and CDR2 FQGNSA. Trimming left V 6 bases short and J 1 base short, with 13 bases between. The CDR3 length is 15 residues. In nucleotides, the CDR3 is TGTGCCAGCAGACCACCGGGGGGCAGCAATCAGCCCCAGCATTTT. As protein: CASRPPGGSNQPQHF.

The V and J genes are TRBV11-2 and TRBJ2-1; D uncertain. This CDR3 region has 15 residues. V was trimmed by 5 bases and J by 0 bases, leaving 11 bases between them. The germline V gene encodes CDR1 SGHAT and CDR2 FQNNGV. The CDR3 bases are TGTGCCAGCAGCCTCGGTATTTTCTCCTACAATGAGCAGTTCTTC. It is translated as CASSLGIFSYNEQFF.

The chain couples TRBV9 to TRBJ2-5; 7 bases fit TRBD2. Germline CDR1 and CDR2: SGDLS and YYNGEE. The CDR3 sequence is 14 residues long. The junction had 3 bases not matched to a gene; V was cut back by 2 bases and J by 2 bases. The DNA of the CDR3 is TGTGCCAGCAGCGTCGCGGGGGTTCAAGAGACCCAGTACTTC. Encoded protein: CASSVAGVQETQYF.

This clone was observed a single time. The chain links TRBV29-1 to TRBJ2-3; 8 positions match TRBD2. The CDR3 has 15 amino acids. Unmatched junction bases numbered 10, after V lost 8 bases and J lost 0 bases. CDR1 is SQVTM, CDR2 ANQGSEA, per germline. CDR3 amino acids: CSTKGGTRSTDTQYF. In DNA form, the CDR3 reads TGCAGCACAAAGGGCGGGACTAGAAGCACAGATACGCAGTATTTT.

This chain links TRBV2 with TRBJ1-2, with 7 bases aligning to TRBD1. Germline trimming cut 8 bases from V and 7 bases from J; bases unmatched to any gene: 13. This CDR3 contains 14 residues. CDR1 and CDR2 (germline): SNHLY, FYNNEI. The CDR3 sequence: CASGLLQGPFGYTF. CDR3 nucleotide sequence: TGTGCCAGCGGCCTTTTACAGGGGCCCTTTGGCTACACCTTC. The variable domain in full, with the rest retrieved from reference TRBV2 and TRBJ1-2, is EPEVTQTPSHQVTQMGQEVILRCVPISNHLYFYWYRQILGQKVEFLVSFYNNEISEKSEIFDDQFSVERPDGSNFTLKIRSTKLEDSAMYFCASGLLQGPFGYTFGSGTRLTVV.

The V and J genes are TRBV7-8 and TRBJ1-4, with a weak D call TRBD1 (6 bases). Looked up from germline, CDR1 is SGHVS and CDR2 is FQNEAQ. The CDR3 length is 16 residues. Trimming removed 5 bases at V and 8 bases at J, with 21 bases between. The CDR3 protein is CASSPNRQVVGEKLFF. The CDR3 DNA reads as TGTGCCAGCAGCCCCAACCGACAGGTGGTGGGGGAAAAACTGTTTTTT.

The chain is built from TRBV6-1 and TRBJ1-2; weak D call: TRBD1 (5 bases). The CDR3 is 13 residues long. Trimming took 2 bases from V and 4 from J, leaving 8 bases between them. Germline-derived CDR1 and CDR2 are MNHNS and SASEGT. CDR3 DNA sequence: TGTGCCAGCAGTGAACAGGGTTCCTATGGCTACACCTTC. Protein: CASSEQGSYGYTF.

The chain couples TRBV13 to TRBJ2-3; 8 bases are a match to TRBD1. Trimming took 6 bases from V and 1 from J; bases not matched to a gene: 3. The CDR3 runs to 14 residues. CDR1 and CDR2 (germline): PRHDT, FYEKMQ (reference sequence). This chain's CDR3 is CASSSGQGTDTQYF. The CDR3 DNA reads TGTGCCAGCAGTTCGGGACAGGGCACAGATACGCAGTATTTT. The full variable domain, in which reference TRBV13 and TRBJ2-3 provide the parts outside the CDR3, is AAGVIQSPRHLIKEKRETATLKCYPIPRHDTVYWYQQGPGQDPQFLISFYEKMQSDKGSIPDRFSAQQFSDYHSELNMSSLELGDSALYFCASSSGQGTDTQYFGPGTRLTVL.